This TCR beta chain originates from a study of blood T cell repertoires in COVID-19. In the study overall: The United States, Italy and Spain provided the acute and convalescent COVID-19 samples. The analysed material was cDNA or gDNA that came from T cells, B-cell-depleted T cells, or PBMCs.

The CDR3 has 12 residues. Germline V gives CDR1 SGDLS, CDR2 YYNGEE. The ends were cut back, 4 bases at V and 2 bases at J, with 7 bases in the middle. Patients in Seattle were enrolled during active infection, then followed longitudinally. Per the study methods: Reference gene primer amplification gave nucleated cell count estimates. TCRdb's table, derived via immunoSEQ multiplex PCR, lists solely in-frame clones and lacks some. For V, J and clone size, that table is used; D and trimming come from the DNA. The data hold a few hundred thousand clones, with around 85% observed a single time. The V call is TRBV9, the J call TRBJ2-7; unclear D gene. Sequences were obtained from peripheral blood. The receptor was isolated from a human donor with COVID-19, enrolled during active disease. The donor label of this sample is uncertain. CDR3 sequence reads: CASSSEPYEQYF. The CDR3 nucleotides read TGTGCCAGCAGCTCAGAACCCTACGAGCAGTACTTC.